This T cell receptor (beta chain) was sequenced during a study of shared clonotypes between healthy human individuals (dated by TCRdb to 2020 to 2021). Background on the whole study: The cohort included three men and a couple of women between 18 and 49 years of age. For each donor, CD4 naive and CD4 memory were each run on three plates, CD8 naive on two plates, and CD8 memory on one plate. Different laboratories and diverse techniques were used to prepare libraries and sequence TCR repertoires, to increase sequencing depth and limit assay-specific biases. Per donor, leukapheresis produced somewhere between about 0.94 and 9.5 billion PBMCs. To estimate repertoire size and how much clonotype sharing occurs between individuals, the study deeply sequenced the blood TCR repertoires of roughly 5 healthy adults.

TCR CDR3 regions were amplified from genomic DNA by multiplex PCR using the deep immunoSEQ assay. Extracted genomic DNA from each cell subset was spread evenly across all wells of several immunoSEQ 96-well plates, with each plate serving as a replicate. For sorted subsets, roughly 0.2 ug genomic DNA, equal to about 30,000 T cell genomes, was loaded into each replicate PCR. Purified libraries were measured with a Qubit 3.0 fluorometer, size-checked on a Bioanalyzer 2100, and measured again with the KAPA Library Quantification kit. Each immunoSEQ 96-well plate was sequenced on its own single-read 150-cycle Illumina NextSeq 550 flow cell. Regarding the original processing steps: The immunoSEQ output contained only junctional sequences without quality scores, so filtering could not match that applied to full-length reads. Sequences were annotated with PyIR, a Python wrapper for IgBLAST v1.9, and V/J genes and CDR3 were assigned using IMGT germline references. Reads with weak V/J assignments (E-value above 1e-6), missing CDR3, stop codons, out-of-frame junctions, or ambiguous translated residues were removed. A V3J clonotype was defined by an identical inferred V gene, J gene, and CDR3 amino acid sequence. Percentage overlap between repertoires was computed as shared unique clonotypes divided by the size of the smaller repertoire. Repertoire richness was assessed with RTK rarefaction, the Chao1 estimator, and Recon v2.1 estimates of unobserved clonotypes. OLGA was used to compute generation probabilities for all TCRbeta clonotypes that the gDNA method yielded from a handful of donors. In its TCRdb copy, this immuneACCESS table keeps in-frame sequences only and misses some clones. Where compared with another copy, unresolved V genes explain less than half of these, and the others have no known cause. The D gene and trimming were derived from the DNA, and the V and J assignments and clone size from that table. The sample table shows about 1.5 million clones, and around 98% are seen once. The ten biggest clones cover roughly 0.42% of the sample.

The CDR3 holds 14 amino acids from the cysteine to the phenylalanine. Kept here is only the CDR3 DNA, which spans 42 bases and is read in frame from base 1. As encoded in the germline V gene (reference sequence), CDR1 is GTSNPN while CDR2 is SVGIG. The V and J ends are trimmed by 3 bases and 4 bases, leaving 16 bases between them. For this clone: Its antigen has not been determined. The sample holds no much larger clone one base away, and base qualities are not on file.

What the authors observed across the whole study: Across four donors, roughly 5.1% of naive CD4, around 3.3% of naive CD8, 2% to 2.5% of memory CD4, and roughly 0.41% of memory CD8 clonotypes were shared. Pairwise subsampling indicated that sequencing depth was expected to affect the degree of clonotype sharing among donors. Because the study included only a small number of donors, the genetic and exposure-history diversity represented was limited. Naive subsets generally had larger estimated clonotype richness than memory subsets. Incomplete sequencing was indicated by rarefaction of sorted-subset datasets, despite the large sequencing depth. Sampling was restricted to blood, and TCR repertoires in tissues likely differ from the TCR repertoires found in blood. Compared with non-shared clonotypes, the clonotypes found in all four sorted-subset donors had higher generation probabilities.

The donors were healthy, HIV-negative adults who had no recently reported acute infections or vaccinations. Every donor was a Caucasian adult living in Nashville, Tennessee, USA. Magnetic negative selection was used to enrich CD4+ T cells, after which naive cells were positively selected on CD45RA and the negative fraction became the memory subset. Blood was obtained by leukapheresis, after which PBMCs were separated by Ficoll-Histopaque density gradient centrifugation and cryopreserved in liquid nitrogen vapor phase. Analytical flow cytometry was used to check the purity and quantity of each magnetically sorted T cell population. Each sorted fraction had its genomic DNA isolated and then quantified by UV absorbance on a Nanodrop 2000c.

Sequencing input: naive CD4+ T cells sorted from blood. The intended sense of this specimen's cell subset or site label: CD45RA+ positively selected. This receptor was taken from a man aged 25 to 40 in good health. The chain joins TRBV30 to TRBJ2-7; the best D guess is TRBD2, with 6 bases matching. The CDR3 reads as follows: CAWRVGTGIYEQYF. The DNA sequence is TGTGCCTGGAGGGTTGGGACTGGGATTTACGAGCAGTACTTC.